One sample yielded the 25 T cell receptor beta chains listed below, sequenced in a study of blood T cells in healthy people across ages. It was with a sample-barcoded 5' primer and a J-beta primer mix that a second PCR of roughly 6 to 12 cycles was run. Each CDR3 protein gets one entry after TCRdb re-called the 5' RACE reads with MiXCR. The sample yields about 1.6 million distinct CDR3 sequences, 34% seen once. The sequencing input was blood. These TCRs come from a woman in her twenties or thirties in good health.

The chain carries TRBV2 and TRBJ2-1, with 10 bases that match TRBD2. V lost 5 bases, J lost 9 bases, and 7 bases stayed unmatched. Germline V gene data show CDR1 as SNHLY and CDR2 as FYNNEI. The CDR3 has 14 residues. For the CDR3, the DNA is TGTGCCAGCAGTCCACTAGCGGGGAACGGTGAGCAGTTCTTC. Its protein is CASSPLAGNGEQFF. The complete variable domain, with remaining parts taken from reference TRBV2 and TRBJ2-1, reads EPEVTQTPSHQVTQMGQEVILRCVPISNHLYFYWYRQILGQKVEFLVSFYNNEISEKSEIFDDQFSVERPDGSNFTLKIRSTKLEDSAMYFCASSPLAGNGEQFFGPGTRLTVL.

This clonotype was counted between two and nine times. This sequence joins TRBV5-1 and TRBJ2-7, with 10 bases matching TRBD1. Looked up from germline, CDR1 is SGHRS and CDR2 is YFSETQ. Trimming removed 5 bases from V and 6 bases from J; junction bases left unmatched: 8. The CDR3 is 14 amino acids. The CDR3 nucleotides read TGCGCCAGCAGAGGACAGGGGGAATTCAGCGAGCAGTACTTC. This sequence encodes CASRGQGEFSEQYF.

The J gene is TRBJ1-1, the V gene TRBV25-1; unclear D gene. Per germline, CDR1 MGHDK and CDR2 SYGVNS. The CDR3 is 13 amino acids. Trimming removed 4 bases at V and 5 bases at J, with 11 bases between. CDR3 bases: TGTGCCAGCAGTGCGGAGGAAAGTACTGAAGCTTTCTTT. Protein: CASSAEESTEAFF. The variable domain in full, completed from reference TRBV25-1 and TRBJ1-1, reads EADIYQTPRYLVIGTGKKITLECSQTMGHDKMYWYQQDPGMELHLIHYSYGVNSTEKGDLSSESTVSRIRTEHFPLTLESARPSHTSQYLCASSAEESTEAFFGQGTRLTVV.

Worth noting for this clonotype: One end of the junction fails to match germline, which may point to a read error. The chain has TRBV10-1 and TRBJ2-3; 11 bases fit TRBD2. This CDR3 has 18 amino acids. CDR1 is WNHNN and CDR2 is SYGVQD in the germline V gene (reference sequence). CDR3: CASSESRLAGSLTGTQYF. For the CDR3, the DNA is TGCGCCAGCAGTGAGTCGAGACTAGCGGGATCTTTGACAGGTACGCAGTATTTT.

This clonotype showed up just a few times. The J gene is TRBJ2-3, the V gene TRBV20-1; 9 bases agree with TRBD2. The V gene end was trimmed by 7 bases and the J gene end by 0 bases; junction bases not matched to a gene: 11. The germline V gene has CDR1 DFQATT and CDR2 SNEGSKA (reference sequence). The CDR3 totals 16 residues. CDR3 in DNA: TGCAGTGTTCCCCTAGCGGGGCCAACTAGCACAGATACGCAGTATTTT. Translation: CSVPLAGPTSTDTQYF.

This clonotype showed up just a few times. The genes are TRBV4-2 and TRBJ1-1, with TRBD1 matching 9 bases. Germline lookup yields CDR1 LGHNA and CDR2 YNFKEQ. V was pared by 2 bases and J by 6 bases, with 4 bases of the junction left unmatched. The CDR3 runs to 14 residues. CDR3 DNA: TGTGCCAGCAGCCAACCAGACAGGGGGTCTGAAGCTTTCTTT. Amino acids: CASSQPDRGSEAFF.

This clonotype was counted a few times. The rearrangement links TRBV7-9 to TRBJ2-7; D possibly corresponds to TRBD2 (6 bases). The CDR3 totals 15 residues. Looked up from germline, CDR1 is SEHNR and CDR2 is FQNEAQ (reference sequence). V lost 1 base and J lost 6, with 16 bases in between. CDR3 residues: CASSLGTTTPLEQYF. The CDR3 nucleotides are TGTGCCAGCAGCTTAGGGACTACCACCCCCCTCGAGCAGTACTTC.

The chain recombines TRBV11-2 with TRBJ2-1; perhaps TRBD2 as D (6 bases). Trimming removed 7 bases at V and 6 bases at J, with 19 bases between. From germline, CDR1 is SGHAT and CDR2 FQNNGV. The CDR3 is 15 residues long. CDR3 region: CASTLSGLLGNEQFF. In DNA, the CDR3 is TGTGCCAGCACTCTAAGCGGACTATTGGGCAATGAGCAGTTCTTC.

Regarding this clonotype: The junction differs from germline at one of its ends, possibly a read error. This chain connects TRBV7-9 to TRBJ1-1; 7 bases are shared with TRBD1. This CDR3 has 15 residues. The germline CDR1 and CDR2 sequences are SEHNR and FQNEAQ (reference sequence). This chain's CDR3 is CTSSSTGARDTEAFF. The CDR3 nucleotides are TGTACCAGCAGCTCTACAGGGGCGCGGGACACTGAAGCTTTCTTT.

This clonotype was seen a handful of times. The rearrangement uses TRBV25-1 and TRBJ1-1; D unresolved. The CDR3 has 12 residues. Germline V lookup: CDR1 MGHDK, CDR2 SYGVNS. V lost 1 base to trimming and J lost 11 bases, with 11 bases between them. The CDR3 coding sequence is TGTGCCAGCAGTGAATTGGGCCAGCAGGCTTTCTTT. It encodes CASSELGQQAFF.

This chain uses TRBV15 with TRBJ2-3, with a weak D call TRBD2 (6 bases). The CDR3 is made up of 14 amino acids. V shed 3 bases and J shed 5 bases, with 12 bases lying between them. Germline lookup yields CDR1 LNHNV and CDR2 YYDKDF (reference sequence). The CDR3 protein is CATSSWEVGDTQYF. DNA of the CDR3: TGTGCCACCAGCAGCTGGGAGGTGGGAGATACGCAGTATTTT.

This clonotype has more than one count but fewer than ten. The chain is built from TRBV13 and TRBJ2-7; the D gene is possibly TRBD2 (5 bases). In germline, CDR1 is PRHDT, CDR2 FYEKMQ (reference sequence). V dropped 0 bases and J dropped 4 bases, with 13 bases sitting between them. The CDR3 sequence is 15 residues long. CDR3 residues: CASSLGGSGIYEQYF. DNA of the CDR3: TGTGCCAGCAGCTTAGGGGGCTCCGGGATATACGAGCAGTACTTC.

This clonotype was observed once. The gene calls are TRBV19 and TRBJ1-2, with D uncertain. The V and J ends lost 0 bases and 6 bases respectively, with 8 bases between them. The CDR3 runs to 13 residues. The germline V gene encodes CDR1 LNHDA and CDR2 SQIVND (reference sequence). The CDR3 here is CASSIDQGHGYTF. DNA for the CDR3: TGTGCCAGTAGTATAGATCAAGGGCATGGCTACACCTTC. Drawing the rest from reference TRBV19 and TRBJ1-2, the complete variable domain is DGGITQSPKYLFRKEGQNVTLSCEQNLNHDAMYWYRQDPGQGLRLIYYSQIVNDFQKGDIAEGYSVSREKKESFPLTVTSAQKNPTAFYLCASSIDQGHGYTFGSGTRLTVV.

The chain links TRBV6-1 to TRBJ2-1, with 7 bases that match TRBD2. Unmatched junction bases numbered 12, after V lost 6 bases and J lost 4 bases. Germline CDR1 is MNHNS and CDR2 is SASEGT. The CDR3 covers 16 residues. CDR3 protein: CASRGQGAGTYNEQFF. CDR3 DNA: TGTGCCAGCAGGGGCCAAGGAGCGGGGACGTACAATGAGCAGTTCTTC.

The table lists this clonotype with a few counts. The gene calls are TRBV4-1 and TRBJ2-5; TRBD2 might be the D (6 bases). The V end lost 4 bases, the J end lost 1 base, and 16 bases lay between the germline ends. Germline V gene data show CDR1 as MGHRA and CDR2 as YSYEKL. This CDR3 is 16 amino acids long. Here the CDR3 DNA reads TGCGCCAGCAGCCTCCGGGACTTCCTCCTCCAAGAGACCCAGTACTTC. Protein: CASSLRDFLLQETQYF.

This clonotype was observed a few times. The rearrangement joins TRBV11-2 to TRBJ2-5; D might be TRBD1 or TRBD2, each matching 5 bases. V dropped 1 base and J dropped 4 bases, with 10 bases sitting between them. CDR1 is SGHAT, CDR2 FQNNGV, per germline. The length of the CDR3 is 14 residues. DNA of the CDR3: TGTGCCAGCAGCTTAGTGGTGGGGACAGAGACCCAGTACTTC. This translates into CASSLVVGTETQYF. Based on the CDR3 plus reference TRBV11-2 and TRBJ2-5, the full variable domain is EAGVAQSPRYKIIEKRQSVAFWCNPISGHATLYWYQQILGQGPKLLIQFQNNGVVDDSQLPKDRFSAERLKGVDSTLKIQPAKLEDSAVYLCASSLVVGTETQYFGPGTRLLVL.

J is TRBJ2-5 and V is TRBV28; 8 nucleotides align to TRBD2. CDR3 length: 12 amino acids. Germline V gene lookup returns CDR1 MDHEN and CDR2 SYDVKM. Losses at the gene ends were 8 bases for V and 13 bases for J; bases not matched to a gene: 12. Written as DNA, the CDR3 is TGTGCCAGCCGGGGGGGGCAAGAGGCCCTGTACTTC. It encodes CASRGGQEALYF.

The V gene is TRBV14, the J gene TRBJ1-6; D is undetermined. V was trimmed by 3 bases and J by 14 bases, leaving 8 bases between them. CDR1 and CDR2 from the germline V gene are SGHDN and FVKESK. This CDR3 has 11 residues. DNA of the CDR3: TGTGCCAGCAGCCATGGCTTGACCCTCCACTTT. Translation: CASSHGLTLHF.

J is TRBJ2-3 and V is TRBV20-1; 14 bases map to TRBD2. The CDR3 consists of 18 residues. Germline lookup yields CDR1 DFQATT and CDR2 SNEGSKA (reference sequence). The CDR3, as DNA: TGCAATGCCCAGTCTGTAACCGGGACTAGCGGGAGAAGAGATACGCAGTATTTT. This encodes CNAQSVTGTSGRRDTQYF.

The gene calls are TRBV12-3 or TRBV12-4 and TRBJ2-7, with 7 bases matching TRBD1. J gave up 2 bases and V 3 bases, and 7 bases lay outside the gene matches. This CDR3 contains 15 residues. The CDR3 sequence is CASSFRQGRPYEQYF. The DNA for the CDR3 is TGTGCCAGCAGTTTTAGACAGGGAAGGCCCTACGAGCAGTACTTC.

There are a few counts of this clonotype. This chain connects TRBV7-9 to TRBJ2-2; no reliable D call. Germline V gene sequence: CDR1 SEHNR, CDR2 FQNEAQ (reference sequence). V was trimmed by 2 bases and J by 1 base, leaving 8 bases between them. The CDR3 runs 15 residues. CDR3 residues: CASSLYLGNTGELFF. The DNA of the CDR3 is TGTGCCAGCAGCTTATACCTGGGGAACACCGGGGAGCTGTTTTTT.

In the case of this clonotype: At one boundary the junction diverges from the germline segment, which might be a read error. The V gene is TRBV9, the J gene TRBJ2-5; a weak D match, TRBD2 (5 bases). Germline lookup yields CDR1 SGDLS and CDR2 YYNGEE. This CDR3 contains 12 residues. CDR3 in DNA: TGTGCCAGCACCGTAGGAGGAGAGACCCAGTACTTC. Amino acid sequence: CASTVGGETQYF.

This chain uses TRBV9 with TRBJ2-1, with unresolved D. The CDR3 is made up of 15 amino acids. CDR1 and CDR2 (germline): SGDLS, YYNGEE. The germline V and J ends were trimmed by 4 bases and 0 bases, with 11 bases remaining between them. The CDR3 region has the DNA TGTGCCAGCAGCATAGTCGAGAGCTCCTACAATGAGCAGTTCTTC. Translating it yields CASSIVESSYNEQFF.

This chain links TRBV7-2 with TRBJ2-2; D perhaps matches TRBD1 (6 bases). V was trimmed by 0 bases and J by 5 bases, leaving 13 bases between them. The CDR3 sequence is 16 residues long. Germline lookup yields CDR1 SGHTA and CDR2 FQGNSA. The CDR3 sequence: CASSLAGALWTGELFF. CDR3 DNA sequence: TGTGCCAGCAGCTTAGCGGGGGCCCTATGGACCGGGGAGCTGTTTTTT.

The genes are TRBV21-1 and TRBJ2-5; the table assigns TRBD1, which was not confirmed against the DNA. TRBV21-1 constitutes a pseudogene. The CDR3 loop spans 18 amino acids. As DNA, the CDR3 is TGTGCCAGCAGCAAATCGGTCCCGGGCTCCAGGGACCAAGAGACCCAGTACTTC. As protein: CASSKSVPGSRDQETQYF.